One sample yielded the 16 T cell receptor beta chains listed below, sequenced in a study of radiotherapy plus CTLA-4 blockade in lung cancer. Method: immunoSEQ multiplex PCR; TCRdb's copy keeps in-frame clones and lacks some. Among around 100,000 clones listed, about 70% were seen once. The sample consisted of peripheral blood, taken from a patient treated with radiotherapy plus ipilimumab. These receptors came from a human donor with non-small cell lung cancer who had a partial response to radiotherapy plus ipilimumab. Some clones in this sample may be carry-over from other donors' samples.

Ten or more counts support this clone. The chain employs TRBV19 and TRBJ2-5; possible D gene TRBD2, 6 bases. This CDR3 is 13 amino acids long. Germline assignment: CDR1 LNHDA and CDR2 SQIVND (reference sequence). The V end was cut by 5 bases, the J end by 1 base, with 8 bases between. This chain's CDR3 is CASSDGGQETQYF. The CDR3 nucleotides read TGTGCCAGTAGTGACGGGGGCCAAGAGACCCAGTACTTC.

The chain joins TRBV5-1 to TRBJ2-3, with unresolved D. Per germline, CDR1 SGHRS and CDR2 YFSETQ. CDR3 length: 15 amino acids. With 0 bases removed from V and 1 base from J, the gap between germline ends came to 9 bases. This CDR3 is CASSLGASGTDTQYF. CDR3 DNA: TGCGCCAGCAGCTTGGGAGCTAGTGGCACAGATACGCAGTATTTT.

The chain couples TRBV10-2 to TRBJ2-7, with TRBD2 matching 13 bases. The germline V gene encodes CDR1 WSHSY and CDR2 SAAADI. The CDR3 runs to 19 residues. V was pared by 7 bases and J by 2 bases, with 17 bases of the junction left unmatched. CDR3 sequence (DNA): TGCGCCAGCACAGACCCGGGACTAGCGGGGCTACGAGGCGCCTACGAGCAGTACTTC. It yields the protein CASTDPGLAGLRGAYEQYF.

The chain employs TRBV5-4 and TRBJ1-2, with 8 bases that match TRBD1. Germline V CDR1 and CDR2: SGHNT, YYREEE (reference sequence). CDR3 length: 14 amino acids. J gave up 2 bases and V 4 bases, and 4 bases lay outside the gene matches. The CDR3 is CASSLTGGNYGYTF. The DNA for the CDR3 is TGTGCCAGCAGCCTTACAGGGGGGAACTATGGCTACACCTTC.

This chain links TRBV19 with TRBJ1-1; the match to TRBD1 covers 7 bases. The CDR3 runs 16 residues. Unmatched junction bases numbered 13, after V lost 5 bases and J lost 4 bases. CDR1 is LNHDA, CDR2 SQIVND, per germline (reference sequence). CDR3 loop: CASSFVRGQRSTEAFF. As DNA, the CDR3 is TGTGCCAGTAGTTTTGTTAGGGGGCAGAGGAGCACTGAAGCTTTCTTT.

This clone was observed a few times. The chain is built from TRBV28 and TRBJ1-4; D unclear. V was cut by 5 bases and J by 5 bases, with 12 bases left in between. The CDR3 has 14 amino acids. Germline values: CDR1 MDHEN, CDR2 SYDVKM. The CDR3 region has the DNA TGTGCCAGCAGTCGAGGTCCCCCAAATGAAAAACTGTTTTTT. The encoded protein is CASSRGPPNEKLFF. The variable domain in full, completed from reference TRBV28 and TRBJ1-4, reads DVKVTQSSRYLVKRTGEKVFLECVQDMDHENMFWYRQDPGLGLRLIYFSYDVKMKEKGDIPEGYSVSREKKERFSLILESASTNQTSMYLCASSRGPPNEKLFFGSGTQLSVL.

CDR3 residues: CASTWTETNYGYTF. CDR3 coding DNA: TGTGCCAGCACCTGGACAGAGACTAACTATGGCTACACCTTC. This chain uses TRBV6-6 with TRBJ1-2, with a weak D call TRBD1 (6 bases). Trimming stripped 7 bases from V and 0 bases from J, with 12 bases between. Germline values: CDR1 MNHNY, CDR2 SVGAGI (reference sequence). The CDR3 contains 14 residues.

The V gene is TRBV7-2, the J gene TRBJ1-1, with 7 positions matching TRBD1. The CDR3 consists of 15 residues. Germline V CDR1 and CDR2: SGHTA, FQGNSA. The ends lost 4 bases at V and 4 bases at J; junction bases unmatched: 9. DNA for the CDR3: TGTGCCAGCAGCTCGCGCCGAGGGGGCCTCACTGAAGCTTTCTTT. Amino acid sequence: CASSSRRGGLTEAFF.

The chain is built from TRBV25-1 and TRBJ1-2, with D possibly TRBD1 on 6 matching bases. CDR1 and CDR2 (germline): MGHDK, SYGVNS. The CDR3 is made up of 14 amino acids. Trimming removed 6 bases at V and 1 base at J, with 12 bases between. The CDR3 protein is CASRPDRLNYGYTF. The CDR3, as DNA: TGTGCCAGCAGACCGGACAGACTTAACTATGGCTACACCTTC.

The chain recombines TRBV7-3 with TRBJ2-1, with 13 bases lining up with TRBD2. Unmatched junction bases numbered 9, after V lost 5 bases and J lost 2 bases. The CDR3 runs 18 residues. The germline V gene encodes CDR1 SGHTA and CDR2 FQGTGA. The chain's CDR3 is CASSPWTSGGPPYNEQFF. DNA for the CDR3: TGTGCCAGCAGCCCGTGGACTAGCGGGGGCCCCCCCTACAATGAGCAGTTCTTC.

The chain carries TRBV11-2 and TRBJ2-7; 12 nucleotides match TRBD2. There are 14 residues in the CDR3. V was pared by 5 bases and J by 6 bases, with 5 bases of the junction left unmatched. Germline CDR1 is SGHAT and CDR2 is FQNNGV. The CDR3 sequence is CASSRLAGVFEQYF. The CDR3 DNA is TGTGCCAGCAGCCGACTAGCGGGAGTTTTCGAGCAGTACTTC.

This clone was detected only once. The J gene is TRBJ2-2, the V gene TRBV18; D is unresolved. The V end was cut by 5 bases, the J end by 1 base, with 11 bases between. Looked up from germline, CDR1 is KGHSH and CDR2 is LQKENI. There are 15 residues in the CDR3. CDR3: CASSSSGVNTGELFF. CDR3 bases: TGTGCCAGCTCATCTTCCGGAGTGAACACCGGGGAGCTGTTTTTT. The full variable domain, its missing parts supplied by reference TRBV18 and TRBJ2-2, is NAGVMQNPRHLVRRRGQEARLRCSPMKGHSHVYWYRQLPEEGLKFMVYLQKENIIDESGMPKERFSAEFPKEGPSILRIQQVVRGDSAAYFCASSSSGVNTGELFFGEGSRLTVL.

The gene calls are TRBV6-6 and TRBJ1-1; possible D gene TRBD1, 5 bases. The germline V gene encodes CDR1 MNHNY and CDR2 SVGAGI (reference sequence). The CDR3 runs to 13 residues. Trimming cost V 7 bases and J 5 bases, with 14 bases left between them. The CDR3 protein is CASNIDRGTEAFF. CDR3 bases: TGTGCCAGCAATATCGACCGGGGGACTGAAGCTTTCTTT.

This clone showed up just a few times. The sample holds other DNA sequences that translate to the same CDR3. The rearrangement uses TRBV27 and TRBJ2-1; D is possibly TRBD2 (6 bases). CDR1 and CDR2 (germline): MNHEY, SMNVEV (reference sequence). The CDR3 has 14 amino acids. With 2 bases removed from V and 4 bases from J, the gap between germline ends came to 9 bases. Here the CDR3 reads CASSLGGSYNEQFF. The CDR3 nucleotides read TGTGCCAGCAGTTTAGGAGGGTCGTACAATGAGCAGTTCTTC.

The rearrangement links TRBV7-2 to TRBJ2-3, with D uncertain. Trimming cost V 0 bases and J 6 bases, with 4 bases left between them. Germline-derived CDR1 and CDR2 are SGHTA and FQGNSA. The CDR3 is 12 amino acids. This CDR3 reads CASSLALDTQYF. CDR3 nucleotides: TGTGCCAGCAGCTTAGCCCTGGATACGCAGTATTTT. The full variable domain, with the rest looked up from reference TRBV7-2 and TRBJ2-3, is GAGVSQSPSNKVTEKGKDVELRCDPISGHTALYWYRQSLGQGLEFLIYFQGNSAPDKSGLPSDRFSAERTGGSVSTLTIQRTQQEDSAVYLCASSLALDTQYFGPGTRLTVL.

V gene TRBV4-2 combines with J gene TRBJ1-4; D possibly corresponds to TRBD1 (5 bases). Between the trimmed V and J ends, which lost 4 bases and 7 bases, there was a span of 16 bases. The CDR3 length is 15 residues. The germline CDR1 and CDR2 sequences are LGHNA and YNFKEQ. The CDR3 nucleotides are TGTGCCAGCAGCCCAGGCGGGGGGACGGGTGAAAAACTGTTTTTT. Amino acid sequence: CASSPGGGTGEKLFF.